This TCR beta chain appears in the sequencing data of a study of OX40 agonist ivuxolimab in advanced cancers. General study points: Relative to CD4+ cells, CD8+ T cells on average had more expanded clones.

Of note for this clone: Its antigen is currently unknown.

The CDR3 loop spans 13 amino acids. Sequencing used immunoSEQ multiplex PCR; TCRdb keeps in-frame clones, though not all of them. The table has over 50,000 clones, 70% to 90% seen once. Sample: CD4+ or CD8+ T cells sorted from blood, taken in a trial of the OX40 agonist ivuxolimab. The chain is built from TRBV12-1 and TRBJ1-1. TRBV12-1 is labeled a pseudogene. The sequence came from an adult with an advanced solid tumor such as melanoma, head and neck, liver or kidney cancer. CDR3 region: CASAQDLNTEAFF. The CDR3 nucleotides are TGTGCCAGCGCCCAGGACCTTAACACTGAAGCTTTCTTT.